This passage covers 30 T cell receptor beta chains from one sample sequenced in a study of T cells expressing NK-cell markers. One entry per CDR3 protein, without DNA, is what TCRdb gives after re-calling the 5' RACE reads. The sample's table shows 400,000 to 500,000 distinct CDR3 sequences. Sequenced input: blood T cells: a sorted CD56 or NKG2C T cell subset, CD4+ or CD8+ T cells, or bulk PBMC T cells (not recorded which). All receptors derive from a woman between 18 and 70 years old in good health.

The CDR3 sequence is CASSFQWQETQYF. V and J are TRBV28 and TRBJ2-5. The CDR3 length is 13 residues. Germline CDR1 and CDR2: MDHEN and SYDVKM.

This chain joins TRBV12-3 or TRBV12-4 and TRBJ1-2. The CDR3 length is 12 residues. The CDR3 reads CASSPSSYGYTF.

The genes are TRBV9 and TRBJ1-2; TCRdb's D gene call, TRBD1, goes unchecked for lack of DNA. Germline assignment: CDR1 SGDLS and CDR2 YYNGEE. There are 16 residues in the CDR3. This chain's CDR3 is CASSEGDGRVGYGYTF.

The chain employs TRBV20-1 and TRBJ2-7; TCRdb's D call of TRBD1 is untestable without DNA. Germline CDR1 and CDR2: DFQATT and SNEGSKA (reference sequence). The CDR3 runs to 15 residues. The CDR3: CSARDLGRSYYEQYF.

V is TRBV19 and J is TRBJ1-5; checking the TCRdb D call of TRBD1 is not possible without DNA. Germline CDR1 and CDR2: LNHDA and SQIVND (reference sequence). The length of the CDR3 is 16 residues. The chain's CDR3 is CASSIGDRGFNQPQHF.

This chain links TRBV6-1 with TRBJ2-1; TCRdb picks TRBD2, but there is no DNA to check that call. Germline-derived CDR1 and CDR2 are MNHNS and SASEGT. CDR3 length: 15 residues. CDR3 region: CASTVAGGTYNEQFF.

The chain has TRBV7-3 and TRBJ1-1; the TCRdb call, TRBD1, lacks DNA for checking. The CDR3 totals 16 residues. The V gene's germline CDR1 is SGHTA and CDR2 FQGTGA. This chain's CDR3 is CASSSTLGRVNTEAFF.

V gene TRBV27 combines with J gene TRBJ2-1; the D gene TCRdb calls, TRBD2, cannot be checked with no DNA. The CDR3 sequence is 19 residues long. Germline-derived CDR1 and CDR2 are MNHEY and SMNVEV (reference sequence). CDR3 residues: CASSTTPSLAGGPYNEQFF.

The V gene is TRBV5-4, the J gene TRBJ2-2; TCRdb's D call of TRBD2 is untestable without DNA. The CDR3 consists of 16 residues. Germline lookup yields CDR1 SGHNT and CDR2 YYREEE (reference sequence). CDR3 loop: CASSLAGGPNTGELFF.

The rearrangement links TRBV14 to TRBJ2-1; there is no DNA to check the TCRdb D call of TRBD1. The germline CDR1 and CDR2 sequences are SGHDN and FVKESK. The CDR3 totals 15 residues. This CDR3 reads CASSQGRAAYNEQFF.

This rearrangement joins TRBV24-1 to TRBJ2-1; TCRdb lists TRBD2, though no DNA is available to test this call. The CDR3 extends over 15 amino acids. Germline CDR1 is KGHDR and CDR2 is SFDVKD. The CDR3 loop reads CATSDPSGSYNEQFF.

V usage is TRBV12-3 or TRBV12-4 and J usage is TRBJ1-2; lacking DNA, the TRBD1 call made by TCRdb goes unchecked. This CDR3 spans 13 amino acids. The CDR3 is CASSLGQGYGYTF.

The rearrangement uses TRBV4-3 and TRBJ1-5. This CDR3 spans 15 amino acids. Germline V gene sequence: CDR1 LGHNA, CDR2 YSLEER. CDR3: CASSQDFRGNQPQHF.

CDR3: CSRQAGNTGELFF. This rearrangement joins TRBV20-1 to TRBJ2-2. There are 13 residues in the CDR3. Germline CDR1 is DFQATT and CDR2 is SNEGSKA (reference sequence).

This chain uses TRBV7-2 with TRBJ2-5. From germline, CDR1 is SGHTA and CDR2 FQGNSA. There are 14 residues in the CDR3. CDR3 sequence: CASSLDGVGETQYF.

This chain links TRBV3-1 with TRBJ2-5; TCRdb selects TRBD1, and the lack of DNA leaves this call unchecked. Germline CDR1 reads LGHDT; CDR2 reads YNNKEL (reference sequence). This CDR3 has 15 residues. CDR3 sequence reads: CASSQVGGRRETQYF.

The chain joins TRBV7-3 to TRBJ2-2; the TCRdb D gene call, TRBD1, has no DNA to confirm it. Germline assignment: CDR1 SGHTA and CDR2 FQGTGA. The CDR3 contains 15 residues. The CDR3 protein is CASRPDRGNTGELFF.

The chain recombines TRBV19 with TRBJ2-1; no DNA is available, so the TRBD2 call from TCRdb remains unchecked. Germline V gives CDR1 LNHDA, CDR2 SQIVND (reference sequence). This CDR3 has 17 residues. The CDR3 sequence is CASSINFKRPTYNEQFF.

The genes are TRBV20-1 and TRBJ1-2; the TCRdb call, TRBD1, lacks DNA for checking. CDR1 DFQATT and CDR2 SNEGSKA come from the germline V gene (reference sequence). The CDR3 extends over 17 amino acids. The CDR3 spells CSARGGTGRETNYGYTF.

The rearrangement links TRBV6-1 to TRBJ2-3; TCRdb proposes TRBD1, but this gene call is untestable without DNA. The CDR3 consists of 14 residues. The germline V gene encodes CDR1 MNHNS and CDR2 SASEGT. The CDR3 reads CASSHGPTVDTQYF.

The rearrangement joins TRBV4-3 to TRBJ2-2; the TRBD2 assignment by TCRdb is unverifiable without DNA. The CDR3 is 15 residues long. From germline, CDR1 is LGHNA and CDR2 YSLEER. CDR3 in amino acids: CASSQGRGSTGELFF.

The rearrangement uses TRBV18 and TRBJ1-6; TCRdb's D call of TRBD1 is untestable without DNA. Germline V CDR1 and CDR2: KGHSH, LQKENI. CDR3 length: 16 residues. The CDR3 region is CASSLAPSSYNSPLHF.

The genes are TRBV20-1 and TRBJ2-3. The CDR3 is 14 residues long. CDR1 is DFQATT and CDR2 is SNEGSKA in the germline V gene (reference sequence). The CDR3: CSARDPIWQYTQYF.

The rearrangement uses TRBV7-8 and TRBJ2-7; checking the TCRdb D call of TRBD1 is not possible without DNA. The CDR3 runs to 15 residues. Germline CDR1 reads SGHVS; CDR2 reads FQNEAQ. CDR3 protein: CASSPTGTGSLEQYF.

The V call is TRBV6-5, the J call TRBJ2-6. Germline assignment: CDR1 MNHEY and CDR2 SVGAGI. This CDR3 is built from 16 residues. CDR3 sequence reads: CAGSYSVSSGANVLTF.

V usage is TRBV24-1 and J usage is TRBJ2-1; the TCRdb D gene call, TRBD2, has no DNA to confirm it. The CDR3 extends over 12 amino acids. Germline CDR1 and CDR2: KGHDR and SFDVKD. CDR3: CATSSDYNEQFF.

The chain has TRBV15 and TRBJ1-2; checking the TCRdb D call of TRBD1 is not possible without DNA. The germline CDR1 and CDR2 sequences are LNHNV and YYDKDF (reference sequence). This CDR3 comprises 16 residues. The CDR3: CATSRDLTGSPYGYTF.

The rearrangement uses TRBV28 and TRBJ2-1; TCRdb selects TRBD1, and the lack of DNA leaves this call unchecked. The CDR3 totals 15 residues. Germline V CDR1 and CDR2: MDHEN, SYDVKM. CDR3 sequence reads: CASSISTGLRNEQFF.

The chain has TRBV7-2 and TRBJ2-7; TCRdb reports TRBD2, a call that lacks DNA to check it against. Germline CDR1 reads SGHTA; CDR2 reads FQGNSA. This CDR3 spans 15 amino acids. CDR3 sequence: CASSAVSGSSYEQYF.

The V and J genes are TRBV6-2 or TRBV6-3 and TRBJ2-3. Germline assignment: CDR1 MNHEY and CDR2 SVGEGT. This CDR3 contains 14 residues. The CDR3 region is CASSLVTSTDTQYF.